The 25 T cell receptor beta chains below come from one sample, sequenced in a study of T cells after yellow fever vaccination. TCRdb used MiXCR to reprocess the 5' RACE reads, holding one entry per CDR3 protein. Of 150,000 to 200,000 distinct CDR3 sequences in the sample, around 10% were seen once. The sample was CD8+ T cells sorted from PBMCs, taken 15 days after the yellow fever booster vaccination. The receptors derive from a man aged 18 to 30 who received the YFV17D yellow fever vaccine.

This clonotype was counted a few times. CDR3 DNA: TGTGCCAGCAGTTTAGGGCTAAGCTCCTACGAGCAGTACGTC. It yields the protein CASSLGLSSYEQYV. The chain links TRBV12-3 or TRBV12-4 to TRBJ2-7, with no clear D. The CDR3 covers 14 residues. V was cut by 1 base and J by 0 bases, with 7 bases left in between.

This chain joins TRBV14 and TRBJ2-1, with TRBD2 identical over 7 bases. The V segment lost 0 bases and the J segment 10 bases; nucleotides outside the gene matches: 12. Looked up from germline, CDR1 is SGHDN and CDR2 is FVKESK. The CDR3 runs to 16 residues. The CDR3 coding sequence is TGTGCCAGCAGCCAAGAGGCGGGGGAACCGGGCTTGGAGCAGTTCTTC. Amino acid sequence: CASSQEAGEPGLEQFF.

This chain joins TRBV27 and TRBJ2-7, with D perhaps matching TRBD1 (6 bases). The CDR3 sequence is 13 residues long. Germline-derived CDR1 and CDR2 are MNHEY and SMNVEV (reference sequence). The V and J ends lost 8 bases and 4 bases respectively, with 15 bases between them. CDR3 loop: CASPPRGRYEQYV. The DNA of the CDR3 is TGTGCCAGCCCCCCCAGGGGACGGTACGAGCAGTACGTC.

J is TRBJ2-3 and V is TRBV20-1; 11 positions match TRBD2. Germline assignment: CDR1 DFQATT and CDR2 SNEGSKA (reference sequence). Trimming at V came to 3 bases and at J to 1 base, leaving 3 bases not matched to a gene. The CDR3 runs 15 residues. The CDR3 sequence is CSASPGLAGTDTQYF. The CDR3 DNA sequence: TGCAGTGCTAGTCCGGGACTAGCGGGCACAGATACGCAGTATTTT.

This clonotype was counted only a few times. V gene TRBV24-1 combines with J gene TRBJ2-1; 7 bases are shared with TRBD2. The CDR3 extends over 13 amino acids. Germline V gives CDR1 KGHDR, CDR2 SFDVKD. V lost 2 bases to trimming and J lost 10 bases; unmatched junction nucleotides: 4. The CDR3 DNA reads as TGTGCCACCAGTGATTGGGAGGGACGGGAGCAGTTCTTC. Protein: CATSDWEGREQFF.

The chain has TRBV29-1 and TRBJ2-7; 8 nucleotides agree with TRBD1. V shed 7 bases and J 5 bases; nucleotides not matched to a gene: 10. The length of the CDR3 is 13 residues. The germline V gene encodes CDR1 SQVTM and CDR2 ANQGSEA. The CDR3 region has the DNA TGCAGCGCCTACACAGGGGGATCAGACGAGCAGTACTTC. It is translated as CSAYTGGSDEQYF.

This clonotype was found a few times. The CDR3 DNA reads as TGTGCCACCAGCAGAGATGGCAGCCGGCGGGAAAAACTGTTTTTT. Its translation: CATSRDGSRREKLFF. This chain joins TRBV15 and TRBJ1-4; D ambiguous. This CDR3 region has 15 residues. V lost 0 bases, J lost 8 bases, and 13 bases lay in between. Germline loops: CDR1 LNHNV, CDR2 YYDKDF (reference sequence). Variable domain in full (rest from reference TRBV15 and TRBJ1-4): DAMVIQNPRYQVTQFGKPVTLSCSQTLNHNVMYWYQQKSSQAPKLLFHYYDKDFNNEADTPDNFQSRRPNTSFCFLDIRSPGLGDTAMYLCATSRDGSRREKLFFGSGTQLSVL.

This clonotype was seen repeatedly, ten times or more. The chain recombines TRBV12-3 or TRBV12-4 with TRBJ2-3; 9 nucleotides agree with TRBD2. Trimming removed 0 bases from V and 0 bases from J; junction bases left unmatched: 13. The CDR3 consists of 20 residues. The CDR3 nucleotides read TGTGCCAGCAGTTTAGCGATAGGGAACCCTAGCGGGGAGAGCACAGATACGCAGTATTTT. It encodes CASSLAIGNPSGESTDTQYF.

This clonotype was seen more than once but under ten times. At one boundary the junction diverges from the germline segment, which might be a read error. The gene calls are TRBV12-3 or TRBV12-4 and TRBJ2-2; a weak D match, TRBD1 (5 bases). The CDR3 is made up of 16 amino acids. The CDR3 DNA is TGTGCCAGCAGCCCCGCGACAGTCGTGAACGCCGGGGAGCTGTTTTTT. It specifies CASSPATVVNAGELFF.

This clonotype was detected many times. The chain recombines TRBV20-1 with TRBJ2-7; possible D gene TRBD1, 5 bases. This CDR3 region has 13 residues. With 2 bases removed from V and 0 bases from J, the gap between germline ends came to 8 bases. Germline values: CDR1 DFQATT, CDR2 SNEGSKA (reference sequence). DNA of the CDR3: TGCAGTGCTAGACAGGGAAGCTCCTACGAGCAGTACTTC. Its translation is CSARQGSSYEQYF.

V gene TRBV20-1 combines with J gene TRBJ1-3; D is possibly TRBD1 (5 bases). Germline lookup yields CDR1 DFQATT and CDR2 SNEGSKA (reference sequence). The CDR3 spans 14 residues. Trimming removed 3 bases from V and 0 bases from J, with 9 bases in between. The CDR3 nucleotides read TGCAGTGCTAGGGACACACTCTCTGGAAACACCATATATTTT. This gives the protein CSARDTLSGNTIYF.

The chain uses TRBV6-2 or TRBV6-3 and TRBJ2-5, with a tentative D call TRBD1 (6 bases). Germline assignment: CDR1 MNHEY and CDR2 SVGEGT. The length of the CDR3 is 12 residues. V gave up 7 bases and J gave up 4 bases, with 10 bases separating them. DNA for the CDR3: TGTGCCAGCACAACAGGGCGAGAGACCCAGTACTTC. It encodes CASTTGRETQYF.

This clonotype has more than one count but fewer than ten. The chain couples TRBV7-9 to TRBJ2-3; no definite D call. The V gene lost 5 bases and the J gene lost 0 bases, with 21 bases spanning the gap. Germline V lookup: CDR1 SEHNR, CDR2 FQNEAQ (reference sequence). CDR3 length: 18 amino acids. DNA of the CDR3: TGTGCCAGCAGCCCTCCGGTGCCAGGACCCACTAGCACAGATACGCAGTATTTT. This translates into CASSPPVPGPTSTDTQYF.

This clonotype was observed a handful of times. V usage is TRBV11-2 and J usage is TRBJ2-2; D is possibly TRBD2 (6 bases). Trimming removed 8 bases from V and 1 base from J, with 8 bases in between. The germline CDR1 and CDR2 sequences are SGHAT and FQNNGV. The CDR3 consists of 13 residues. The CDR3 nucleotides read TGTGCCAGCGGGGGGAGGAACACCGGGGAGCTGTTTTTT. Its translation is CASGGRNTGELFF. Together with reference TRBV11-2 and TRBJ2-2, the CDR3 gives the full variable domain: EAGVAQSPRYKIIEKRQSVAFWCNPISGHATLYWYQQILGQGPKLLIQFQNNGVVDDSQLPKDRFSAERLKGVDSTLKIQPAKLEDSAVYLCASGGRNTGELFFGEGSRLTVL.

This clonotype was counted between two and nine times. The genes are TRBV20-1 and TRBJ1-1; D remains unclear. Germline-derived CDR1 and CDR2 are DFQATT and SNEGSKA (reference sequence). V was shortened by 4 bases and J by 4 bases, with 7 bases between the two germline ends. The CDR3 loop spans 11 amino acids. The CDR3, as DNA: TGCAGTGCTAAGGCGGGCACTGAAGCTTTCTTT. Its protein is CSAKAGTEAFF.

This clonotype was observed at least ten times. The chain carries TRBV14 and TRBJ2-7; perhaps TRBD1 as D (6 bases). This CDR3 has 14 amino acids. V lost 1 base and J lost 4, with 11 bases in between. Germline loops: CDR1 SGHDN, CDR2 FVKESK. In DNA, the CDR3 is TGTGCCAGCAGCCAAGCAGGGGATGGGTACGAGCAGTACGTC. Its translation: CASSQAGDGYEQYV.

The V call is TRBV4-1, the J call TRBJ1-3; D is uncertain. The germline V gene has CDR1 MGHRA and CDR2 YSYEKL. Trimming shortened V by 0 bases and J by 0 bases, and 9 bases separated the two germline ends. The length of the CDR3 is 16 residues. CDR3 bases: TGCGCCAGCAGCCAAGAACGGCCAGTCTCTGGAAACACCATATATTTT. Protein sequence: CASSQERPVSGNTIYF.

This clonotype was seen only a few times. The chain joins TRBV4-3 to TRBJ2-3; 9 bases line up with TRBD2. The CDR3 totals 17 residues. Trimming took 0 bases from V and 2 from J; bases not matched to a gene: 6. Germline CDR1 and CDR2: LGHNA and YSLEER. The CDR3 is CASSQDQSGGPTDTQYF. In DNA, the CDR3 is TGCGCCAGCAGCCAAGATCAAAGCGGGGGGCCCACAGATACGCAGTATTTT.

This clonotype has a handful of counts. The chain joins TRBV4-2 to TRBJ1-5, with D unresolved. CDR3 length: 16 amino acids. V shed 1 base and J shed 2 bases, with 12 bases lying between them. Per germline, CDR1 LGHNA and CDR2 YNFKEQ. This CDR3 reads CASSQGLGLGNQPQHF. As DNA, the CDR3 is TGTGCCAGCAGCCAAGGACTGGGGTTAGGCAATCAGCCCCAGCATTTT.

The table lists this clonotype with many counts. The chain combines TRBV7-9 with TRBJ2-3; D unresolved. The CDR3 has 15 amino acids. Germline loops: CDR1 SEHNR, CDR2 FQNEAQ (reference sequence). V was trimmed by 1 base and J by 5 bases, leaving 13 bases between them. In DNA form, the CDR3 reads TGTGCCAGCAGCTTAGTGGGTACTGCGAGAGATACGCAGTATTTT. Translated, it gives CASSLVGTARDTQYF.

This chain joins TRBV6-4 and TRBJ1-2; 12 nucleotides match TRBD1. Germline CDR1 and CDR2: MRHNA and SNTAGT. CDR3 size: 16 residues. J gave up 8 bases and V 0 bases, and 7 bases lay outside the gene matches. The CDR3 protein is CASSDSPGQGADGYTF. DNA for the CDR3: TGTGCCAGCAGTGACTCCCCGGGACAGGGGGCGGACGGCTACACCTTC.

This clonotype was recorded a few times. The J gene is TRBJ2-2, the V gene TRBV5-1, with D possibly TRBD2 on 6 matching bases. The V end lost 0 bases, the J end lost 0 bases, and 9 bases lay between the germline ends. CDR3 length equals 16 residues. Germline V lookup: CDR1 SGHRS, CDR2 YFSETQ. CDR3 sequence: CASSLVGTSNTGELFF. The CDR3, as DNA: TGCGCCAGCAGCTTGGTGGGGACTTCGAACACCGGGGAGCTGTTTTTT.

The J gene is TRBJ2-2, the V gene TRBV5-5, with TRBD1 as a possible D gene (5 bases). Trimming took 2 bases from V and 6 from J, leaving 17 bases between them. Germline-derived CDR1 and CDR2 are SGHKS and YYEKEE (reference sequence). The CDR3 loop spans 16 amino acids. CDR3 DNA: TGTGCCAGCAGCTTAAGAGGACATTCATTCGCCGGGGAGCTGTTTTTT. This translates into CASSLRGHSFAGELFF.

The sample holds a few counts of this clonotype. This sequence joins TRBV6-1 and TRBJ2-1; 9 nucleotides match TRBD2. J lost 1 base, V lost 2 bases, and 3 bases had no gene match. The CDR3 loop spans 16 amino acids. Germline assignment: CDR1 MNHNS and CDR2 SASEGT. In nucleotides, the CDR3 is TGTGCCAGCAGTGAATCCGCGGGGGGGTCCTACAATGAGCAGTTCTTC. This gives the protein CASSESAGGSYNEQFF.

This clonotype was found a few times. J is TRBJ2-2 and V is TRBV7-9; 8 bases fit TRBD2. CDR1 and CDR2 from the germline V gene are SEHNR and FQNEAQ (reference sequence). The trim removed 2 bases at V and 5 bases at J, leaving 4 bases unmatched. CDR3 length equals 15 residues. CDR3 region: CASSLLSGGTGELFF. The CDR3 DNA follows: TGTGCCAGCAGCTTACTAAGCGGGGGAACCGGGGAGCTGTTTTTT.